The 21 T cell receptor beta chains below come from one sample, sequenced in a study of T cell repertoires in cytomegalovirus infection. For these TCRs, the target antigens are not known. A single record per CDR3 protein comes from TCRdb applying MiXCR to the reads. The sample includes 110,000 to 150,000 distinct CDR3 sequences, 30% to 40% of them seen just once. Sample: CD8+ T cells from cultured PBMCs, taken from culture after CMV antigen stimulation. These receptors all stem from a human donor in good health (CMV status not recorded). Some clones in this sample may be carry-over from other donors' samples.

In this sample, this clonotype turned up a few times. This chain joins TRBV29-1 and TRBJ2-1, with 12 bases aligning to TRBD2. The J segment lost 9 bases and the V segment lost 2 bases, leaving 8 bases of the junction unmatched. Germline V lookup: CDR1 SQVTM, CDR2 ANQGSEA. This CDR3 contains 15 residues. CDR3 DNA sequence: TGCAGCGTTGAAACGTCTAGCGGGGGGGCAGGTGAGCAGTTCTTC. Its protein is CSVETSSGGAGEQFF.

In this sample, this clonotype turned up many times. The chain is built from TRBV2 and TRBJ1-2, with no clear D. Germline V gene lookup returns CDR1 SNHLY and CDR2 FYNNEI. V lost 2 bases and J 0 bases, leaving 10 bases between the germline ends. There are 15 residues in the CDR3. The DNA of the CDR3 is TGTGCCAGCAGTGAATTCGTCTCTGCTAACTATGGCTACACCTTC. This codes for CASSEFVSANYGYTF.

This chain links TRBV28 with TRBJ2-7, with D hard to call. The CDR3 has 13 amino acids. The V end was cut by 8 bases, the J end by 4 bases, with 15 bases between. Germline V gene sequence: CDR1 MDHEN, CDR2 SYDVKM. Here the CDR3 DNA reads TGTGCCAGCCTGGGTCTCAGATCGTACGAGCAGTACTTC. Its protein is CASLGLRSYEQYF.

The chain combines TRBV28 with TRBJ2-7; the D gene is possibly TRBD1 (5 bases). CDR3 size: 14 residues. The germline CDR1 and CDR2 sequences are MDHEN and SYDVKM. V lost 3 bases, J lost 6 bases, and 15 bases lay in between. The chain's CDR3 is CASSFYGALAEQYF. In DNA, the CDR3 is TGTGCCAGCAGTTTCTATGGGGCGCTGGCCGAGCAGTACTTC. The full variable domain, its missing parts supplied by reference TRBV28 and TRBJ2-7, is DVKVTQSSRYLVKRTGEKVFLECVQDMDHENMFWYRQDPGLGLRLIYFSYDVKMKEKGDIPEGYSVSREKKERFSLILESASTNQTSMYLCASSFYGALAEQYFGPGTRLTVT.

About this clonotype itself: A much larger clone differs from this one at a single base, so this may be a read error. This chain uses TRBV7-8 with TRBJ2-1, with 7 bases fitting TRBD1. The CDR3 is 16 residues long. CDR1 and CDR2 (germline): SGHVS, FQNEAQ. The CDR3 nucleotides read TGTGCCAACAGCTTGGTGAGGGGGCCTATTTACAATGAGCAGTTCTTC. This translates into CANSLVRGPIYNEQFF.

The rearrangement uses TRBV12-3 or TRBV12-4 and TRBJ2-3; 10 nucleotides agree with TRBD2. Trimming removed 8 bases from V and 5 bases from J; junction bases left unmatched: 13. This CDR3 spans 16 amino acids. The CDR3, as DNA: TGTGCCAGCTTCGATGCCGGGACTAGCGTCGAAGATACGCAGTATTTT. Translating gives CASFDAGTSVEDTQYF.

The V call is TRBV12-3 or TRBV12-4, the J call TRBJ2-1; the D is unclear. The length of the CDR3 is 12 residues. Trimming stripped 5 bases from V and 9 bases from J, with 11 bases between. CDR3 amino acids: CASSPQVLEQFF. The CDR3 DNA follows: TGTGCCAGCAGTCCGCAAGTTCTTGAGCAGTTCTTC.

This clonotype was seen ten or more times. This chain connects TRBV7-9 to TRBJ2-7; D is tentatively TRBD1 or TRBD2 (5 bases each). The ends were cut back, 6 bases at V and 4 bases at J, with 10 bases in the middle. Per the germline V gene, CDR1 is SEHNR and CDR2 is FQNEAQ (reference sequence). The CDR3 runs to 12 residues. CDR3 sequence reads: CASSRDPYEQYF. The DNA of the CDR3 is TGTGCCAGCAGTCGGGACCCATACGAGCAGTACTTC.

V is TRBV25-1 and J is TRBJ1-4; 9 nucleotides align to TRBD1. J was trimmed by 6 bases and V by 4 bases; bases with no gene match: 6. Germline V lookup: CDR1 MGHDK, CDR2 SYGVNS. This CDR3 has 15 amino acids. The CDR3 here is CASSVRDRVYEKLFF. The DNA of the CDR3 is TGTGCCAGCAGTGTACGGGACAGGGTGTATGAAAAACTGTTTTTT.

The DNA of the CDR3 is TGTGCCAGCAGCTCTGAAACAGTTCAGGGGACTGAAGCTTTCTTT. Its translation is CASSSETVQGTEAFF. The chain is built from TRBV9 and TRBJ1-1; weak D call: TRBD1 (6 bases). Germline CDR1 and CDR2: SGDLS and YYNGEE. The ends were cut back, 4 bases at V and 5 bases at J, with 18 bases in the middle. This CDR3 spans 15 amino acids.

This clonotype showed up just a few times. The J gene is TRBJ2-1, the V gene TRBV12-3 or TRBV12-4; 12 bases are a match to TRBD2. CDR3 length equals 15 residues. V trimming: 5 bases; J trimming: 8 bases; junction bases outside the gene matches: 7. CDR3 amino acids: CASSPLAGGQDEQFF. The CDR3 bases are TGTGCCAGCAGTCCTCTAGCGGGGGGGCAGGATGAGCAGTTCTTC.

At least ten counts were recorded for this clonotype. The chain has TRBV19 and TRBJ1-5; D is ambiguous. The CDR3 is made up of 13 amino acids. Germline CDR1 and CDR2: LNHDA and SQIVND (reference sequence). The ends were cut back, 6 bases at V and 7 bases at J, with 13 bases in the middle. For the CDR3, the DNA is TGTGCCAGTAGCCAGAGATCTGGCCAGCCCCAGCATTTT. Translation gives CASSQRSGQPQHF.

The table lists this clonotype with a few counts. The V call is TRBV27, the J call TRBJ2-1; D is perhaps TRBD2 (5 bases). V shed 3 bases and J shed 4 bases, with 10 bases lying between them. The germline V gene has CDR1 MNHEY and CDR2 SMNVEV (reference sequence). The CDR3 covers 14 residues. This CDR3 is CASSLPGSYNEQFF. The CDR3 DNA reads as TGTGCCAGCAGTTTGCCGGGAAGTTACAATGAGCAGTTCTTC.

At least ten counts were recorded for this clonotype. This chain uses TRBV7-6 with TRBJ2-3; 14 bases align to TRBD2. The CDR3 is made up of 19 amino acids. V dropped 4 bases and J dropped 2; count of bases not matched to a gene: 11. Germline V gives CDR1 SGHVS, CDR2 FNYEAQ. The DNA of the CDR3 is TGTGCCAGCAGCTCGACCCAAAGGACTAGCGGGGGGACCACAGATACGCAGTATTTT. This gives the protein CASSSTQRTSGGTTDTQYF.

This clonotype was recorded once. The chain combines TRBV4-1 with TRBJ2-2; D is possibly TRBD1 or TRBD2 (5 bases each). Trimming left V 1 base short and J 3 bases short, with 12 bases between. The CDR3 has 16 amino acids. Germline V gene data show CDR1 as MGHRA and CDR2 as YSYEKL. The CDR3 bases are TGCGCCAGCAGCCAAGGGGGCGCGGGTTACACCGGGGAGCTGTTTTTT. Its protein is CASSQGGAGYTGELFF.

CDR3 sequence: CASSNLAMADTQYF. CDR3 DNA sequence: TGTGCCAGTAGTAACCTAGCGATGGCAGATACGCAGTATTTT. V is TRBV19 and J is TRBJ2-3, with a weak D call TRBD2 (6 bases). V was clipped by 4 bases and J by 4 bases, with 12 bases between them. CDR1 is LNHDA and CDR2 is SQIVND in the germline V gene (reference sequence). The CDR3 contains 14 residues. Combining the CDR3 with reference TRBV19 and TRBJ2-3 gives the whole variable domain DGGITQSPKYLFRKEGQNVTLSCEQNLNHDAMYWYRQDPGQGLRLIYYSQIVNDFQKGDIAEGYSVSREKKESFPLTVTSAQKNPTAFYLCASSNLAMADTQYFGPGTRLTVL.

This clonotype was found a few times. This chain links TRBV7-3 with TRBJ2-2; 11 nucleotides align to TRBD2. V lost 3 bases and J lost 1; bases outside the gene matches: 10. The CDR3 consists of 19 residues. Germline loops: CDR1 SGHTA, CDR2 FQGTGA. Written as DNA, the CDR3 is TGTGCCAGCAGCTTGTTTCCTTTCCTAGCGGGGGGGAACACCGGGGAGCTGTTTTTT. It specifies CASSLFPFLAGGNTGELFF.

The sample holds a few counts of this clonotype. V and J are TRBV6-6 and TRBJ2-6; TRBD2 aligns across 14 bases. This CDR3 has 22 amino acids. V lost 0 bases to trimming and J lost 0 bases; unmatched junction nucleotides: 10. CDR1 is MNHNY, CDR2 SVGAGI, per germline (reference sequence). The CDR3 loop is CASSYSGTSGGIPFSGANVLTF. DNA for the CDR3: TGTGCCAGCAGTTACTCGGGGACTAGCGGGGGAATACCTTTCTCTGGGGCCAACGTCCTGACTTTC.

This clonotype has just a few counts. The chain has TRBV2 and TRBJ1-1, with D possibly TRBD1 on 5 matching bases. The CDR3 consists of 15 residues. From germline, CDR1 is SNHLY and CDR2 FYNNEI. Trimming left V 8 bases short and J 2 bases short, with 18 bases between. The CDR3 spells CASLLTRDPNTEAFF. CDR3 bases: TGTGCCAGCCTGTTGACCAGGGATCCCAACACTGAAGCTTTCTTT. The entire variable domain, with the rest obtained from reference TRBV2 and TRBJ1-1, is as follows: EPEVTQTPSHQVTQMGQEVILRCVPISNHLYFYWYRQILGQKVEFLVSFYNNEISEKSEIFDDQFSVERPDGSNFTLKIRSTKLEDSAMYFCASLLTRDPNTEAFFGQGTRLTVV.

V gene TRBV27 combines with J gene TRBJ1-5, with no clear D. Trimming cost V 0 bases and J 0 bases, with 12 bases left between them. The germline V gene encodes CDR1 MNHEY and CDR2 SMNVEV (reference sequence). This CDR3 comprises 17 residues. CDR3 in amino acids: CASSLSGVWTSNQPQHF. The CDR3 DNA is TGTGCCAGCAGTTTATCCGGGGTTTGGACTAGCAATCAGCCCCAGCATTTT.

This clonotype was seen only a few times. The chain links TRBV7-9 to TRBJ2-3, with a weak D call TRBD2 (7 bases). The ends were cut back, 5 bases at V and 4 bases at J, with 16 bases in the middle. The CDR3 consists of 15 residues. Germline V gene data show CDR1 as SEHNR and CDR2 as FQNEAQ (reference sequence). CDR3 protein: CASSPDGGQADTQYF. The CDR3 nucleotides read TGTGCCAGCAGCCCAGACGGGGGGCAGGCAGATACGCAGTATTTT.